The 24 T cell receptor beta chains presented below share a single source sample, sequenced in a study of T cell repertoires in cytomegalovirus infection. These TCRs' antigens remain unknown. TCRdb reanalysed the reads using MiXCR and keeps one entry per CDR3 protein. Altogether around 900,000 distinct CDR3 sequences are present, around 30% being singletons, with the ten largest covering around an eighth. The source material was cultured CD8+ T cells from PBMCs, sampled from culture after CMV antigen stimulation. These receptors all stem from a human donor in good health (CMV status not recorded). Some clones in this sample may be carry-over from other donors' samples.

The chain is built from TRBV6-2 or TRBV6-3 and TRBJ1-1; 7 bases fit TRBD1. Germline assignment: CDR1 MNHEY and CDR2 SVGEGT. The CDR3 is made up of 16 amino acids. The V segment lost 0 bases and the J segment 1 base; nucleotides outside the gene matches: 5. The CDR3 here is CASSYSLYRGNTEAFF. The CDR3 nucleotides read TGTGCCAGCAGTTACTCCCTCTACAGGGGGAACACTGAAGCTTTCTTT.

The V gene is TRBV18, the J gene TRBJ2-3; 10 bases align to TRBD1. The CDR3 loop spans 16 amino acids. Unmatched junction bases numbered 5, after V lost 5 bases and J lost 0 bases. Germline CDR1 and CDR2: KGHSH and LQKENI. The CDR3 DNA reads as TGTGCCAGCTCATTGGACAGGGGGATGAGCACAGATACGCAGTATTTT. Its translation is CASSLDRGMSTDTQYF.

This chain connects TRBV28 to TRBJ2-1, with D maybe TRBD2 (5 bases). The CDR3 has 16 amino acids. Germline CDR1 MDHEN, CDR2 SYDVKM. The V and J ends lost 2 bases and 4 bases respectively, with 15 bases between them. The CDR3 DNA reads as TGTGCCAGCAGTTTACCCGGTCCGGACTTGTACAATGAGCAGTTCTTC. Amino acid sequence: CASSLPGPDLYNEQFF.

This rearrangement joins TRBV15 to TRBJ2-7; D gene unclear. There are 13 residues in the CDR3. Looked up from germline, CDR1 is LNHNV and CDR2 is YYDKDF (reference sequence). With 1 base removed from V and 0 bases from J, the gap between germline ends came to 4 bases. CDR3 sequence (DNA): TGTGCCACCAGCAGAGCCCGCTCCTACGAGCAGTACGTC. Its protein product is CATSRARSYEQYV.

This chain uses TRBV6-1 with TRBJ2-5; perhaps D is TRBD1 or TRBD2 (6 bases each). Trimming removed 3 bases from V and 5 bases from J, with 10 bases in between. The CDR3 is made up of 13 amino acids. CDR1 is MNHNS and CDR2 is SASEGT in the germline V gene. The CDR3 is CASSEGGLETQYF. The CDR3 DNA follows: TGTGCCAGCAGTGAGGGGGGCTTGGAGACCCAGTACTTC.

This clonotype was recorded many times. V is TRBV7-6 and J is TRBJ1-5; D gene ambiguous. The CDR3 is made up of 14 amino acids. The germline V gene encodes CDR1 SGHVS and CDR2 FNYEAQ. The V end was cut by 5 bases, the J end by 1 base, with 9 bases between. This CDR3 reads CASSRGPSNQPQHF. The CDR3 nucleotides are TGTGCCAGCAGCCGCGGACCGAGCAATCAGCCCCAGCATTTT. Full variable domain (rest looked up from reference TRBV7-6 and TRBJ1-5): GAGVSQSPRYKVTKRGQDVALRCDPISGHVSLYWYRQALGQGPEFLTYFNYEAQQDKSGLPNDRFSAERPEGSISTLTIQRTEQRDSAMYRCASSRGPSNQPQHFGDGTRLSIL.

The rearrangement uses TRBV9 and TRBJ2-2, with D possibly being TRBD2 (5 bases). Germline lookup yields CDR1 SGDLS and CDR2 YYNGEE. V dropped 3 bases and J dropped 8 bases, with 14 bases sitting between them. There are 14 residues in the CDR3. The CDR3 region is CASSAVDSGGELFF. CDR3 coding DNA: TGTGCCAGCAGCGCGGTCGATTCGGGAGGGGAGCTGTTTTTT.

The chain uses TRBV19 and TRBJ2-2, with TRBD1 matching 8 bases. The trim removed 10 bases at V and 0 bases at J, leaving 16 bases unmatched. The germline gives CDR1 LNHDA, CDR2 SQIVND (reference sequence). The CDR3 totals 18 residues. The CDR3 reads CATLPAAGGYSNTGELFF. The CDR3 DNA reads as TGTGCCACCCTACCGGCGGCAGGGGGCTACTCGAACACCGGGGAGCTGTTTTTT.

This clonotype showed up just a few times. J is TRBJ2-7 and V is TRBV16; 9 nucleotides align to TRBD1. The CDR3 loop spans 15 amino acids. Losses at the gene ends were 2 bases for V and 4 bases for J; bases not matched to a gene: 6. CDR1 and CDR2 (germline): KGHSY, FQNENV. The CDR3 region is CASSQGQGKAYEQYV. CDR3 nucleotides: TGTGCCAGCAGCCAAGGACAGGGGAAGGCTTACGAGCAGTACGTC.

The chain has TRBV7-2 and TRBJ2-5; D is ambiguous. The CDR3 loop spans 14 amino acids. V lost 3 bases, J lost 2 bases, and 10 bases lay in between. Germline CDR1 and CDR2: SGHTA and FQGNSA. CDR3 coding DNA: TGTGCCAGCAGCTTCCCCTCAGGTCAAGAGACCCAGTACTTC. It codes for CASSFPSGQETQYF.

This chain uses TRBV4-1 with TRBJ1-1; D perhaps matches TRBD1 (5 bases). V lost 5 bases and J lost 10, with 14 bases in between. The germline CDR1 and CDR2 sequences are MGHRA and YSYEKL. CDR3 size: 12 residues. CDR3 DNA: TGCGCCAGCAGCGGGGGGGTTGATAGAGCTTTCTTT. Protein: CASSGGVDRAFF.

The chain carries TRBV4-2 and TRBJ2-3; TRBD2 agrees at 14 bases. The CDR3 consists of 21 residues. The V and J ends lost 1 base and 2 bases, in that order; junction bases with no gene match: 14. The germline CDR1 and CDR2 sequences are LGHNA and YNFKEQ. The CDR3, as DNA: TGTGCCAGCAGCCAAGTTAAGGGGTGGACTAGCGGGGGGCCTTACACAGATACGCAGTATTTT. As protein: CASSQVKGWTSGGPYTDTQYF.

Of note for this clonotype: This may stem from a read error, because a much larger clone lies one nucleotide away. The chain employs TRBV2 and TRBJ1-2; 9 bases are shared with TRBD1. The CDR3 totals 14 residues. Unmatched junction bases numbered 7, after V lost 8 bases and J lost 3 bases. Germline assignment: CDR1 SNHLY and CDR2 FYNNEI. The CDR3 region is CASGWTGDDYGYTF. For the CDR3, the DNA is TGTGCCAGCGGGTGGACAGGGGACGACTATGGCTACACCTTC.

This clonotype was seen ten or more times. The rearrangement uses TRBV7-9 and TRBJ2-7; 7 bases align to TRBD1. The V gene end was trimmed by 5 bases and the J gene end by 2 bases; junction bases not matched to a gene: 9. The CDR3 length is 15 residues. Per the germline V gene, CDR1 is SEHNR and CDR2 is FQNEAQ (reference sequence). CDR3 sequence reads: CASSALTGTAYEQYF. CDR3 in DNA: TGTGCCAGCAGCGCCTTAACCGGGACAGCCTACGAGCAGTACTTC. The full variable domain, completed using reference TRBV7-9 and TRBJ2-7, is DTGVSQNPRHKITKRGQNVTFRCDPISEHNRLYWYRQTLGQGPEFLTYFQNEAQLEKSRLLSDRFSAERPKGSFSTLEIQRTEQGDSAMYLCASSALTGTAYEQYFGPGTRLTVT.

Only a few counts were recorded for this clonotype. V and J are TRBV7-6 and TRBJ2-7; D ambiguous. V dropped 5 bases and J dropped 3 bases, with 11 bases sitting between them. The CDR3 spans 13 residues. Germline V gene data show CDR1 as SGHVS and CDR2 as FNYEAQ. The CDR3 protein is CASSTGPVYEQYF. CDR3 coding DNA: TGTGCCAGCAGCACCGGCCCCGTCTACGAGCAGTACTTC.

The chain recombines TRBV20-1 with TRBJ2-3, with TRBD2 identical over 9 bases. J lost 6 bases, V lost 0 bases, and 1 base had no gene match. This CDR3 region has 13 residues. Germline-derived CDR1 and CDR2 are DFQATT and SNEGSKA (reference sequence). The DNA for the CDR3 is TGCAGTGCTAGAGAGCGGGGGGGGGATACGCAGTATTTT. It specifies CSARERGGDTQYF.

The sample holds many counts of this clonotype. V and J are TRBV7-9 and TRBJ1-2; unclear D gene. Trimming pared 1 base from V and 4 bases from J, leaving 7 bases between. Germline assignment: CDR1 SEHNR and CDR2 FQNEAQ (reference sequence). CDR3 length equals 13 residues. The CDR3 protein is CASSLENGYGYTF. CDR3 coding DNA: TGTGCCAGCAGCTTAGAAAATGGCTATGGCTACACCTTC.

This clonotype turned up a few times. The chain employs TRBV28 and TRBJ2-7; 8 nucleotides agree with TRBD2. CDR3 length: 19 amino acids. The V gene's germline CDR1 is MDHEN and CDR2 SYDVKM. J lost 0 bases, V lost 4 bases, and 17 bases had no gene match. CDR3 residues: CASSSIVAGRLDRSYEQYV. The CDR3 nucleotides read TGTGCCAGCAGTTCAATCGTAGCGGGAAGGTTGGATCGCTCCTACGAGCAGTACGTC.

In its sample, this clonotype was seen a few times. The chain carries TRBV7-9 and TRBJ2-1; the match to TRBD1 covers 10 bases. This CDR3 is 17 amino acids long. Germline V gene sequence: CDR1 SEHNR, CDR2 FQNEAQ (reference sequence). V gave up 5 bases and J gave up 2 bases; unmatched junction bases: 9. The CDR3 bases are TGTGCCAGCAGCACCGCCTCGACAGGGGGCCCCTACAATGAGCAGTTCTTC. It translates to CASSTASTGGPYNEQFF.

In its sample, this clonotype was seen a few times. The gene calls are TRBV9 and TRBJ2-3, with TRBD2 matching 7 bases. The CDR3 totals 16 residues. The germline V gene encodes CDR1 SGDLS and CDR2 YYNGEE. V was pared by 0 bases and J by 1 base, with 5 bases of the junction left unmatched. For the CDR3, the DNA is TGTGCCAGCAGCGTAGACGGCCGGGGGGGCACAGATACGCAGTATTTT. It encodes CASSVDGRGGTDTQYF.

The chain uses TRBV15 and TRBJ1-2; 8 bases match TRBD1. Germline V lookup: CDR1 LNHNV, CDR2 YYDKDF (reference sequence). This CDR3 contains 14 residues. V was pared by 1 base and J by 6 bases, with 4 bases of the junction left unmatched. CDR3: CATSRGQGAHGYTF. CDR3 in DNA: TGTGCCACCAGCAGAGGTCAGGGGGCGCATGGCTACACCTTC.

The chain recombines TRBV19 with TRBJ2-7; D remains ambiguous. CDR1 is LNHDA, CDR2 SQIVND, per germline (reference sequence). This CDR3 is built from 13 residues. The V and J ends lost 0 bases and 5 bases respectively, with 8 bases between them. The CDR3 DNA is TGTGCCAGTAGTATAGATGTATGGAACGAGCAGTACTTC. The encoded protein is CASSIDVWNEQYF.

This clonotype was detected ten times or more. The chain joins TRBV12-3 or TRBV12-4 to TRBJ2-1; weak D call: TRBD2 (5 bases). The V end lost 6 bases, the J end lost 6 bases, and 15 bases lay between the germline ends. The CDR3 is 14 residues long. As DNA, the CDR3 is TGTGCCAGCAGCTCGGGATCCCCGCCCAATGAGCAGTTCTTC. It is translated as CASSSGSPPNEQFF.

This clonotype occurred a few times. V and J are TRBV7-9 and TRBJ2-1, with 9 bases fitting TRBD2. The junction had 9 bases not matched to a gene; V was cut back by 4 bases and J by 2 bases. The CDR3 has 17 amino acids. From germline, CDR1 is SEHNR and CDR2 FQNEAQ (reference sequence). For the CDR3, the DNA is TGTGCCAGCAGCTCTAGAACGCGGGGGGGTCCCTACAATGAGCAGTTCTTC. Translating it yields CASSSRTRGGPYNEQFF.